This TCR beta chain was obtained from a study of T cell clonotyping in hematopoietic cell transplantation (dated by TCRdb to the early 2020s). Broadly, across the study: In the study, more than 120 blood samples were gathered from over 30 consecutive transplant recipients and their related donors. Recruitment of patients ran from September 2015 to early 2017, and follow-up continued until late 2020 or until death. The paper as a whole reports these results and caveats: Recipient TCR diversity fell after transplant, with pathologically expanded clonotypes rising progressively from day 30 to day 180. Sample size was limited, and cells were not sorted, so CD4 and CD8 repertoire contributions could not be separated. Donor and pretransplant recipient Inverse Simpson Index values predicted broader posttransplant TCR repertoire diversity. Only a small fraction of recipient repertoires overlapped donor repertoires, with over 95% appearing de novo at the given depth.

Regarding this clone: No antigen is known for it. Base qualities are not recorded, but no much larger clone differs from it by a single base.

The cysteine opens and the phenylalanine closes a CDR3 of 16 amino acids. Of all the DNA, just the CDR3 is kept, 48 bases in frame from base 1. Unmatched junction bases come to 2, with V trimmed by 3 bases and J by 3 bases. Reading the germline V gene gives CDR1 MGHRA and CDR2 YSYEKL. Reading the label with the study, this specimen's time point is: 100 days after allo-HCT. Recipient blood was collected about 28 days before transplant and at days 30, 100 and 180 after transplant. Using Nuclei Lysis Solution, genomic DNA was extracted from unfractionated peripheral blood mononuclear cells that were either fresh or cryopreserved. The immunoSEQ assay, a bias-controlled multiplex PCR using V- and J-specific primers, was used to amplify TCR beta CDR3 regions from genomic DNA. A second PCR step added a proprietary barcode and Illumina adapter sequences to the CDR3 amplicons. CDR3 libraries were sequenced on an Illumina MiSeq instrument. Concerning the study's data processing: Export and quality control were done with immunoSEQ Analyzer 3.0, while downstream analyses used R Bioconductor and Immunarch. Repertoire metrics were calculated using only productive rearrangements within the normalized downsampled data set. In the normalized cohort, a clonotype counted as pathologically expanded if the clonotype was larger than 5 templates. The Inverse Simpson Index served as the measure of repertoire diversity. To capture all clonotypes, CMV-specificity analyses were performed on the non-normalized data set. TCRdb stores this immuneACCESS table with in-frame sequences only. Part of the clones is absent; in the studies checked, under half of the shortfall reflects unresolved V genes, and no reason is known for the rest. For V, J and clone size, that table is used; D and trimming come from the DNA. The sample profile shows about 29,000 clones; 92% of them were found once. In total, the top ten clones hold over 8.5% of the sample.

This specimen consisted of PBMCs, obtained 100 days after allogeneic stem cell transplant. The chain was built from TRBV4-1 and TRBJ2-1; the junction holds 13 bases that match TRBD2. The receptor was isolated from a female patient aged 45-65 years who had an allogeneic stem cell transplant from a related donor, so the T cells may come from the graft donor. Some clones in this sample may be carry-over from other donors' samples. The CDR3 region: CASSQTSGGHYNEQFF. The DNA sequence follows: TGCGCCAGCAGCCAGACTAGCGGGGGGCACTACAATGAGCAGTTCTTC.